The text below deals with one T cell receptor beta chain. Its specificity is unknown. This record comes from a study of beta chain features in type 1 diabetes. General study findings and limits: TCRB CDR3 length was moderately but significantly reduced in all four CD4+ subsets of Type 1 diabetes patients. Equally in patients and controls, shorter templates might have been favored by PCR.

cDNA synthesis used the whole RNA isolate, giving expressed TCRB sequences. Here immunoSEQ multiplex PCR was the method, and the copy in TCRdb shows in-frame clones only, minus some. The sample shows roughly 700,000 clones, roughly 12% of them seen only once. Trimming shortened V by 6 bases and J by 6 bases, and 22 bases separated the two germline ends. From germline, CDR1 is SGHDT and CDR2 YYEEEE. The CDR3 extends over 16 amino acids. The sequence was obtained from a man aged 18 to 30 with type 1 diabetes. The sample comprised naive CD4+ T cells from blood. The chain joins TRBV5-6 to TRBJ2-1, with D uncertain. The chain's CDR3 is CASNAWIGFNGNEQFF. DNA of the CDR3: TGTGCCAGCAACGCTTGGATTGGATTTAATGGCAATGAGCAGTTCTTC.